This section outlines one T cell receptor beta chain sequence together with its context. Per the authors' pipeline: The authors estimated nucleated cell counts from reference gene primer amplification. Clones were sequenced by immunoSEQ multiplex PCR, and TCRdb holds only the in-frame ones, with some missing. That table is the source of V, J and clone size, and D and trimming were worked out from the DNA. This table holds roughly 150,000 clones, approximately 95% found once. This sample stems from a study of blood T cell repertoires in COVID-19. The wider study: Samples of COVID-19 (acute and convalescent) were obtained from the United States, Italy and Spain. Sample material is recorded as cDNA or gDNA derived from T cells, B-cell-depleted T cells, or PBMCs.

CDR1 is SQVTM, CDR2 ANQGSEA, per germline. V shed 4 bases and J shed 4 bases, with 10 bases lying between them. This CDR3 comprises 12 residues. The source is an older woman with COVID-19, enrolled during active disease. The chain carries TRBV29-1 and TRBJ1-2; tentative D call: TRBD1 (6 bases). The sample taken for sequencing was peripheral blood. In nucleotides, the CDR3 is TGCAGCGTTGGACAGGTCGGCTATGGCTACACCTTC. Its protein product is CSVGQVGYGYTF. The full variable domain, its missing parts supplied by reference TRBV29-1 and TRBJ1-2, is SAVISQKPSRDICQRGTSLTIQCQVDSQVTMMFWYRQQPGQSLTLIATANQGSEATYESGFVIDKFPISRPNLTFSTLTVSNMSPEDSSIYLCSVGQVGYGYTFGSGTRLTVV.